These 7 T cell receptor beta chains came from one sample sequenced in a study of cytomegalovirus exposure and HLA in healthy donors. This table comes from immunoSEQ multiplex PCR, and its TCRdb copy is limited to in-frame clones, with some not included. The top ten hold over 1% of the sample, which has around 300,000 clones, roughly nine tenths seen once. The specimen was PBMCs. The source of these receptors is a woman under 40 in good health and CMV-seropositive.

This chain links TRBV4-3 with TRBJ1-4; TRBD1 is a possible D gene (6 bases). Looked up from germline, CDR1 is LGHNA and CDR2 is YSLEER. The CDR3 sequence is 16 residues long. Trimming shortened V by 2 bases and J by 1 base, and 11 bases separated the two germline ends. The CDR3 nucleotides are TGCGCCAGCAGCCAAAACCCGGGACAAACTAATGAAAAACTGTTTTTT. It encodes CASSQNPGQTNEKLFF.

The rearrangement uses TRBV7-2 and TRBJ2-7; D possibly corresponds to TRBD2 (6 bases). V was pared by 1 base and J by 2 bases, with 18 bases between. The CDR3 covers 17 residues. Germline V gene lookup returns CDR1 SGHTA and CDR2 FQGNSA. The CDR3 loop is CASSLDLRDPKPYEQYF. As DNA, the CDR3 is TGTGCCAGCAGCTTAGATTTGCGGGACCCAAAACCCTACGAGCAGTACTTC.

This clone was seen only a few times. The chain has TRBV28 and TRBJ1-2; TRBD1 aligns across 7 bases. The CDR3 sequence is 12 residues long. Germline V gives CDR1 MDHEN, CDR2 SYDVKM. The junction had 3 bases not matched to a gene; V was cut back by 3 bases and J by 8 bases. This chain's CDR3 is CASSFWTGGYTF. The DNA of the CDR3 is TGTGCCAGCAGTTTTTGGACAGGCGGCTACACCTTC.

The gene calls are TRBV2 and TRBJ1-2, with a weak D call TRBD1 (6 bases). V was pared by 9 bases and J by 4 bases, with 12 bases between. Germline values: CDR1 SNHLY, CDR2 FYNNEI. This CDR3 region has 12 residues. The CDR3 is CASPRGSYGYTF. The CDR3 nucleotides read TGTGCCAGTCCAAGGGGGAGCTATGGCTACACCTTC.

This chain connects TRBV28 to TRBJ1-2; D might be TRBD1 (6 bases). The germline V and J ends were trimmed by 3 bases and 4 bases, with 12 bases remaining between them. Germline CDR1 MDHEN, CDR2 SYDVKM. The CDR3 sequence is 14 residues long. The CDR3 here is CASSLAGVGYGYTF. The CDR3 nucleotides read TGTGCCAGCAGTTTGGCAGGGGTAGGCTATGGCTACACCTTC.

This rearrangement joins TRBV28 to TRBJ2-7, with D possibly being TRBD1 or TRBD2 (6 bases each). Looked up from germline, CDR1 is MDHEN and CDR2 is SYDVKM. Trimming stripped 3 bases from V and 5 bases from J, with 11 bases between. This CDR3 is built from 13 residues. The CDR3 DNA follows: TGTGCCAGCAGTTTCGGGGGCCGGAACGAGCAGTACTTC. Its protein product is CASSFGGRNEQYF.

V is TRBV28 and J is TRBJ2-7, with D tentatively TRBD1 (6 bases). The V gene lost 3 bases and the J gene lost 4 bases, with 13 bases spanning the gap. The CDR3 contains 14 residues. CDR1 is MDHEN and CDR2 is SYDVKM in the germline V gene. CDR3 sequence (DNA): TGTGCCAGCAGTTTGTGGGCTCAGGGGTACGAGCAGTACTTC. This encodes CASSLWAQGYEQYF.